This TCR beta chain originates from a study of identical twins. Germline V CDR1 and CDR2: SGHRS, YFSETQ. The CDR3 runs 15 residues. With 7 bases removed from V and 2 bases from J, the gap between germline ends came to 17 bases. TCRdb itself ran the 5' RACE reads through MiXCR, one entry per CDR3 protein. The data hold hundreds of thousands of distinct CDR3 sequences, with 21% observed a single time. This clonotype was counted a few times. The data also belong to a second study, concerning T cells expressing NK-cell markers. That source reports: A range of about 1.0-7.0% of CD8+ T cells consisted of dominant NKG2C+ clonotypes in 5 to 7 donors. HCMV specificity of the expanded NKG2C+ T cell clones was not established.

The rearrangement joins TRBV5-1 to TRBJ2-3; no reliable D call. The clonotype was recovered from a woman between 18 and 30 years old in good health. The sample taken for sequencing was PBMCs. CDR3 region: CASGPQRGDTDTQYF. The DNA of the CDR3 is TGCGCCAGCGGACCCCAACGTGGGGACACAGATACGCAGTATTTT.